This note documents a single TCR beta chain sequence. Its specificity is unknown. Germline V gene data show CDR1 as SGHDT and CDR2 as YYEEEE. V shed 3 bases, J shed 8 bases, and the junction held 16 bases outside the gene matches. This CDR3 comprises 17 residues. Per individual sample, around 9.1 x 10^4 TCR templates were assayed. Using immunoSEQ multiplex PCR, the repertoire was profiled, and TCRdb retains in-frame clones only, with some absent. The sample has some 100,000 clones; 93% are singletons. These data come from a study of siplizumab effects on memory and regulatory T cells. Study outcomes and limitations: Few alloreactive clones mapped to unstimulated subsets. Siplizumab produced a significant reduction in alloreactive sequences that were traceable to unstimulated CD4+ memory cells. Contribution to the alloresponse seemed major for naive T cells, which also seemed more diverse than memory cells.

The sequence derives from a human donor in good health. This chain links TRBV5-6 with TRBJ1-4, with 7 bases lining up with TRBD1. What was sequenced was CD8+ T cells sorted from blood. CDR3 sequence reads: CASSWGTVAATGEKLFF. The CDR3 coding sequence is TGTGCCAGCAGCTGGGGGACAGTCGCGGCAACGGGGGAAAAACTGTTTTTT.